Listed below are T cell receptor beta chains from one sample, sequenced in a study of blood T cell repertoires in COVID-19. Profiled with immunoSEQ multiplex PCR; TCRdb holds only in-frame clones, not every one. The profile shows just over 150,000 clones, about four fifths of them singletons. Sample: peripheral blood. Source of these receptors: a man aged 55 to 69 with acute or convalescent COVID-19. Each CDR3 is given without its conserved first and last residue.

CDR3	J	length	V
ASSPPSQAISGNTIY	TRBJ1-3	15	TRBV18
ASSPTAAGGTQY	TRBJ2-3	12	TRBV5-5
ASSLREHNEQF	TRBJ2-1	11	TRBV7-8
ASKPTGVVEAF	TRBJ1-1	11	TRBV2
ASSQGGHLSGANVLT	TRBJ2-6	15	TRBV4-3
ASSYFGAGAEQY	TRBJ2-7	12	TRBV6-5
ASRDRVGPQH	TRBJ1-5	10	TRBV2
ASSAGITDTQY	TRBJ2-3	11	TRBV7-3
ASNTLGGVNTEAF	TRBJ1-1	13	TRBV7-2
ASSPSGSTGELF	TRBJ2-2	12	TRBV7-3
ASSVGQGARNTIY	TRBJ1-3	13	TRBV2
ASSPRQGGTDTQY	TRBJ2-3	13	TRBV6-5
ASSSLGVGTEAF	TRBJ1-1	12	TRBV5-1
ASSIESRDEQF	TRBJ2-1	11	TRBV19
ASSGLGRETQY	TRBJ2-5	11	TRBV19
AISASTGYNTEAF	TRBJ1-1	13	TRBV10-3
ASSRGSQETQY	TRBJ2-5	11	TRBV7-2
ASSKLYASANEQY	TRBJ2-7	13	TRBV7-2
ASSLSSLDEQF	TRBJ2-1	11	TRBV7-3
ASSQGLASINEQF	TRBJ2-1	13	TRBV5-4
ATSLSGRGQETQY	TRBJ2-5	13	TRBV15
ASSEYPYEQY	TRBJ2-7	10	TRBV5-4
ASRLTGVETQY	TRBJ2-5	11	TRBV19
ASSRNGGEKETQY	TRBJ2-5	13	TRBV6-5
ASGGRMNTEAF	TRBJ1-1	11	TRBV27
ASSLDSLYEQY	TRBJ2-7	11	TRBV18
ASSVDRGTNEKLF	TRBJ1-4	13	TRBV9
ASSVSGRPGTQY	TRBJ2-5	12	TRBV6-2/TRBV6-3
ASRTDSGNTEAF	TRBJ1-1	12	TRBV9
ATSDTRQGWGTGELF	TRBJ2-2	15	TRBV24-1
ASSRQGAGNNQPQH	TRBJ1-5	14	TRBV5-6
AWVRGTPYNEQF	TRBJ2-1	12	TRBV30